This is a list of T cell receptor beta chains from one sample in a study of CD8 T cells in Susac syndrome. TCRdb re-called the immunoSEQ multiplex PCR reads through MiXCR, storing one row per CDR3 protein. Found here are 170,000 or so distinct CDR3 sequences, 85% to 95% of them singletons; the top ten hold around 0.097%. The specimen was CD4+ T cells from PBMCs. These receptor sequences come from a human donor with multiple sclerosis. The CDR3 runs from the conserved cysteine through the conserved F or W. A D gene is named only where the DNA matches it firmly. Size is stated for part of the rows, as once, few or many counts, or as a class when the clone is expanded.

CDR3aa: CASSVGQLNEQFF; CDR3nt: TGTGCCAGCAGCGTGGGACAGCTTAATGAGCAGTTCTTC; abundance: .; len: 13; v_gene: TRBV7-2; d_gene: TRBD1; j_gene: TRBJ2-1
CDR3aa: CATSGDITYEQYF; CDR3nt: TGTGCCACCAGTGGGGACATTACCTACGAGCAGTACTTC; abundance: .; len: 13; v_gene: TRBV24-1; d_gene: .; j_gene: TRBJ2-7
CDR3aa: CASSSFRSNNKEQYF; CDR3nt: TGTGCCAGCAGCTCATTTAGGAGTAATAATAAGGAGCAGTACTTC; abundance: .; len: 15; v_gene: TRBV27; d_gene: .; j_gene: TRBJ2-7
CDR3aa: CASSYSGTGGGQSGANVLTF; CDR3nt: TGTGCCAGCAGTTACTCGGGGACAGGGGGCGGGCAATCTGGGGCCAACGTCCTGACTTTC; abundance: .; len: 20; v_gene: TRBV6-5; d_gene: TRBD1; j_gene: TRBJ2-6
CDR3aa: CASKLAGEKETQYF; CDR3nt: TGCGCCAGCAAACTAGCGGGAGAGAAAGAGACCCAGTACTTC; abundance: once; len: 14; v_gene: TRBV10-2; d_gene: TRBD2; j_gene: TRBJ2-5
CDR3aa: CASSPHSSGANVLTF; CDR3nt: TGTGCCAGCAGCCCGCACAGCTCTGGGGCCAACGTCCTGACTTTC; abundance: .; len: 15; v_gene: TRBV27; d_gene: .; j_gene: TRBJ2-6
CDR3aa: CASSERRVGNQPQHF; CDR3nt: TGTGCCAGCAGTGAGAGGAGGGTGGGAAATCAGCCCCAGCATTTT; abundance: .; len: 15; v_gene: TRBV6-1; d_gene: .; j_gene: TRBJ1-5
CDR3aa: CASSPPGASSTDTQYF; CDR3nt: TGTGCCAGCTCACCACCTGGGGCCTCTAGCACAGATACGCAGTATTTT; abundance: .; len: 16; v_gene: TRBV18; d_gene: .; j_gene: TRBJ2-3
CDR3aa: CASSSSGGNYGYTF; CDR3nt: TGTGCCAGCAGTTCGTCGGGGGGAAACTATGGCTACACCTTC; abundance: .; len: 14; v_gene: TRBV28; d_gene: .; j_gene: TRBJ1-2
CDR3aa: CASSTDRDYGYTF; CDR3nt: TGTGCCAGTAGTACTGACAGGGACTATGGCTACACCTTC; abundance: .; len: 13; v_gene: TRBV19; d_gene: TRBD1; j_gene: TRBJ1-2
CDR3aa: CASSPANTGELFF; CDR3nt: TGTGCCAGCTCACCAGCTAACACCGGGGAGCTGTTTTTT; abundance: .; len: 13; v_gene: TRBV18; d_gene: .; j_gene: TRBJ2-2
CDR3aa: CSANLAGDTDTQYF; CDR3nt: TGCAGTGCTAATCTAGCGGGAGACACAGATACGCAGTATTTT; abundance: .; len: 14; v_gene: TRBV20-1; d_gene: TRBD2; j_gene: TRBJ2-3
CDR3aa: CSLRPGQGADGNQPQHF; CDR3nt: TGCAGCCTTCGACCGGGACAGGGGGCTGATGGCAATCAGCCCCAGCATTTT; abundance: few; len: 17; v_gene: TRBV29-1; d_gene: TRBD1; j_gene: TRBJ1-5
CDR3aa: CASSEGPGANYGYTF; CDR3nt: TGTGCCAGCAGCGAGGGGCCAGGAGCTAACTATGGCTACACCTTC; abundance: .; len: 15; v_gene: TRBV5-4; d_gene: .; j_gene: TRBJ1-2
CDR3aa: CASSFGYGYTF; CDR3nt: TGTGCCAGCAGCTTTGGATATGGCTACACCTTC; abundance: .; len: 11; v_gene: TRBV7-9; d_gene: .; j_gene: TRBJ1-2
CDR3aa: CANYGDAEETQYF; CDR3nt: TGCGCCAATTATGGGGACGCCGAAGAGACCCAGTACTTC; abundance: .; len: 13; v_gene: TRBV23-1; d_gene: .; j_gene: TRBJ2-5
CDR3aa: CASRNGPYEQYF; CDR3nt: TGTGCCAGCAGAAACGGCCCCTACGAGCAGTACTTC; abundance: .; len: 12; v_gene: TRBV6-6; d_gene: .; j_gene: TRBJ2-7
CDR3aa: CASSLAVDLYEQYF; CDR3nt: TGCGCCAGCAGCTTGGCGGTAGACCTCTACGAGCAGTACTTC; abundance: .; len: 14; v_gene: TRBV5-1; d_gene: .; j_gene: TRBJ2-7
CDR3aa: CSARLQGTNYGYTF; CDR3nt: TGCAGTGCTAGACTACAGGGAACGAACTATGGCTACACCTTC; abundance: .; len: 14; v_gene: TRBV20-1; d_gene: .; j_gene: TRBJ1-2
CDR3aa: CASSLVFGDTGELFF; CDR3nt: TGTGCCAGCAGCTTAGTATTTGGGGATACCGGGGAGCTGTTTTTT; abundance: .; len: 15; v_gene: TRBV11-2; d_gene: .; j_gene: TRBJ2-2
CDR3aa: CASSLGTGDMSEQYF; CDR3nt: TGCGCCAGCAGCCTAGGGACAGGGGATATGAGCGAGCAGTACTTC; abundance: .; len: 15; v_gene: TRBV5-1; d_gene: TRBD1; j_gene: TRBJ2-7
CDR3aa: CATSDANVGEQFF; CDR3nt: TGTGCCACCAGTGACGCTAATGTAGGGGAGCAGTTCTTC; abundance: once; len: 13; v_gene: TRBV24-1; d_gene: .; j_gene: TRBJ2-1
CDR3aa: CASSTKTTGSNQPQHF; CDR3nt: TGTGCCAGCAGTACCAAAACCACAGGGAGCAATCAGCCCCAGCATTTT; abundance: once; len: 16; v_gene: TRBV6-2/TRBV6-3; d_gene: .; j_gene: TRBJ1-5
CDR3aa: CAWSNGAGWNNEQFF; CDR3nt: TGTGCCTGGAGTAACGGTGCGGGATGGAACAATGAGCAGTTCTTC; abundance: once; len: 15; v_gene: TRBV30; d_gene: .; j_gene: TRBJ2-1
CDR3aa: CASSSVRGGREQFF; CDR3nt: TGTGCCAGCAGTTCGGTCCGGGGCGGTCGTGAGCAGTTCTTC; abundance: .; len: 14; v_gene: TRBV2; d_gene: .; j_gene: TRBJ2-1
CDR3aa: CAWKNPGTGFEKLFF; CDR3nt: TGTGCCTGGAAAAACCCCGGGACAGGATTTGAAAAACTGTTTTTT; abundance: once; len: 15; v_gene: TRBV30; d_gene: TRBD1; j_gene: TRBJ1-4
CDR3aa: CATSDPGEALDGYTF; CDR3nt: TGTGCCACCAGTGATCCAGGGGAAGCTTTGGATGGCTACACCTTC; abundance: .; len: 15; v_gene: TRBV24-1; d_gene: .; j_gene: TRBJ1-2
CDR3aa: CSASPTGGNQPQHF; CDR3nt: TGCAGTGCTAGCCCGACCGGGGGCAATCAGCCCCAGCATTTT; abundance: .; len: 14; v_gene: TRBV20-1; d_gene: .; j_gene: TRBJ1-5
CDR3aa: CASSQEGAAQPQHF; CDR3nt: TGTGCCAGCAGTCAGGAGGGGGCGGCTCAGCCCCAGCATTTT; abundance: .; len: 14; v_gene: TRBV12-3/TRBV12-4; d_gene: TRBD1; j_gene: TRBJ1-5
CDR3aa: CASSLGATSGGLQETQYF; CDR3nt: TGCGCCAGCAGCTTGGGTGCGACTAGCGGGGGGCTCCAAGAGACCCAGTACTTC; abundance: once; len: 18; v_gene: TRBV5-1; d_gene: TRBD2; j_gene: TRBJ2-5
CDR3aa: CASSDTGSSYNEQFF; CDR3nt: TGTGCCAGCAGCGACACAGGGAGCTCCTACAATGAGCAGTTCTTC; abundance: .; len: 15; v_gene: TRBV25-1; d_gene: .; j_gene: TRBJ2-1
CDR3aa: CSVEQGANEKLFF; CDR3nt: TGCAGCGTGGAACAGGGGGCTAATGAAAAACTGTTTTTT; abundance: .; len: 13; v_gene: TRBV29-1; d_gene: TRBD1; j_gene: TRBJ1-4
CDR3aa: CSVGLAEMDTQYF; CDR3nt: TGCAGCGTTGGGCTAGCGGAAATGGATACGCAGTATTTT; abundance: .; len: 13; v_gene: TRBV29-1; d_gene: TRBD2; j_gene: TRBJ2-3
CDR3aa: CSARDREYQPQHF; CDR3nt: TGCAGTGCTCGCGACAGAGAATATCAGCCCCAGCATTTT; abundance: .; len: 13; v_gene: TRBV20-1; d_gene: .; j_gene: TRBJ1-5
CDR3aa: CSARPLWDRGGNQPQHF; CDR3nt: TGCAGTGCTAGACCTCTGTGGGACAGGGGGGGTAATCAGCCCCAGCATTTT; abundance: .; len: 17; v_gene: TRBV20-1; d_gene: TRBD1; j_gene: TRBJ1-5
CDR3aa: CATSLPGGGQTQYF; CDR3nt: TGTGCCACCAGCTTGCCGGGGGGGGGCCAGACCCAGTACTTC; abundance: .; len: 14; v_gene: TRBV15; d_gene: TRBD2; j_gene: TRBJ2-5
CDR3aa: CASSQDPGTGTYGYTF; CDR3nt: TGCGCCAGCAGCCAAGATCCCGGGACAGGGACTTATGGCTACACCTTC; abundance: .; len: 16; v_gene: TRBV4-1; d_gene: TRBD1; j_gene: TRBJ1-2
CDR3aa: CASSPTISRDESFF; CDR3nt: TGCGCCAGCAGCCCTACCATCTCCCGGGACGAATCGTTCTTT; abundance: .; len: 14; v_gene: TRBV5-1; d_gene: .; j_gene: TRBJ1-1
CDR3aa: CAISVSHEQYF; CDR3nt: TGTGCCATCAGTGTCTCCCACGAGCAGTACTTC; abundance: .; len: 11; v_gene: TRBV10-3; d_gene: .; j_gene: TRBJ2-7
CDR3aa: CSARTEDGYTF; CDR3nt: TGCAGTGCCCGGACAGAGGATGGCTACACCTTC; abundance: once; len: 11; v_gene: TRBV20-1; d_gene: .; j_gene: TRBJ1-2
CDR3aa: CASSFPFWTGLNQPQHF; CDR3nt: TGTGCCAGCAGTTTCCCCTTTTGGACGGGACTTAATCAGCCCCAGCATTTT; abundance: .; len: 17; v_gene: TRBV28; d_gene: .; j_gene: TRBJ1-5
CDR3aa: CASSDRQLNTEAFF; CDR3nt: TGCGCCAGCAGTGATCGGCAGCTGAACACTGAAGCTTTCTTT; abundance: .; len: 14; v_gene: TRBV10-2; d_gene: .; j_gene: TRBJ1-1
CDR3aa: CSVEYRETQYF; CDR3nt: TGCAGCGTCGAGTACAGGGAGACCCAGTACTTC; abundance: .; len: 11; v_gene: TRBV29-1; d_gene: .; j_gene: TRBJ2-5
CDR3aa: CASSQSFHGSPYEQYF; CDR3nt: TGTGCCAGCAGTCAAAGCTTCCACGGGAGTCCCTACGAGCAGTACTTC; abundance: .; len: 16; v_gene: TRBV6-1; d_gene: .; j_gene: TRBJ2-7
CDR3aa: CSARGGGAGEKLFF; CDR3nt: TGCAGTGCTAGAGGGGGCGGCGCTGGTGAAAAACTGTTTTTT; abundance: .; len: 14; v_gene: TRBV20-1; d_gene: .; j_gene: TRBJ1-4
CDR3aa: CASSFGQGPYGYTF; CDR3nt: TGTGCCAGCAGCTTCGGTCAGGGGCCCTATGGCTACACCTTC; abundance: .; len: 14; v_gene: TRBV7-9; d_gene: .; j_gene: TRBJ1-2
CDR3aa: CSALDGIINEKLFF; CDR3nt: TGCAGTGCTCTCGACGGAATTATTAATGAAAAACTGTTTTTT; abundance: .; len: 14; v_gene: TRBV20-1; d_gene: .; j_gene: TRBJ1-4
CDR3aa: CASSLGAGNIQYF; CDR3nt: TGTGCCAGCAGTTTGGGGGCGGGAAACATTCAGTACTTC; abundance: .; len: 13; v_gene: TRBV28; d_gene: .; j_gene: TRBJ2-4
CDR3aa: CSAQENTEAFF; CDR3nt: TGCAGCGCTCAGGAAAACACTGAAGCTTTCTTT; abundance: .; len: 11; v_gene: TRBV29-1; d_gene: .; j_gene: TRBJ1-1
CDR3aa: CASSEYETGNEQFF; CDR3nt: TGTGCCAGCTCTGAGTATGAGACGGGGAATGAGCAGTTCTTC; abundance: .; len: 14; v_gene: TRBV18; d_gene: .; j_gene: TRBJ2-1
CDR3aa: CACRDYLPYNEQFF; CDR3nt: TGTGCCTGCCGGGACTACCTTCCCTACAATGAGCAGTTCTTC; abundance: .; len: 14; v_gene: TRBV30; d_gene: TRBD2; j_gene: TRBJ2-1
CDR3aa: CASSSKGRQNTGELFF; CDR3nt: TGTGCCAGCAGCTCTAAGGGCAGGCAAAACACCGGGGAGCTGTTTTTT; abundance: .; len: 16; v_gene: TRBV6-1; d_gene: .; j_gene: TRBJ2-2